The rows below give T cell receptor beta chains drawn from one sample of a study of shared clonotypes between healthy human individuals. TCRdb's table, derived via immunoSEQ multiplex PCR, lists solely in-frame clones and lacks some. The top ten clones hold 1.5% of a sample with about 1 million clones, 65% to 75% of them seen once. Sequenced input: memory CD4+ T cells sorted from blood. All receptors come from a young man in good health. Each CDR3 is given with its conserved first and last residue. Fields, in order: D gene, J gene, clone size, V gene, CDR3 protein, CDR3 DNA. The D gene is left open where the match is weak. Expanded clones get a size class; other rows say once, few or many, or leave the size out.

TRBD2 TRBJ2-3 . TRBV4-2 CASSQAWGTSGTDTQYF TGTGCCAGCAGCCAAGCCTGGGGGACTAGCGGCACAGATACGCAGTATTTT
TRBD1 TRBJ2-7 . TRBV30 CAWRRQGTVSYEQYF TGTGCCTGGAGGAGACAGGGGACGGTCTCCTACGAGCAGTACTTC
. TRBJ1-5 few TRBV30 CAWSPPNQPQHF TGTGCCTGGAGTCCACCCAATCAGCCCCAGCATTTT
. TRBJ2-2 . TRBV7-9 CASSLYPAGPSNTGELFF TGTGCCAGCAGCTTATACCCCGCAGGGCCGTCGAACACCGGGGAGCTGTTTTTT
TRBD2 TRBJ2-1 . TRBV11-3 CASSSGTSGYINEQFF TGTGCCAGCAGTTCTGGGACTAGCGGGTACATTAATGAGCAGTTCTTC
TRBD2 TRBJ2-1 . TRBV27 CASSFVVRPKLLAATHYNEQFF TGTGCCAGCAGTTTTGTAGTACGCCCTAAATTACTAGCGGCGACTCACTACAATGAGCAGTTCTTC
TRBD2 TRBJ2-7 . TRBV10-3 CAISERGGYEQYF TGTGCCATCAGTGAGCGGGGGGGCTACGAGCAGTACTTC
. TRBJ2-3 . TRBV5-1 CASSLGGSTDTQYF TGCGCCAGCAGCTTGGGAGGCTCCACAGATACGCAGTATTTT
TRBD1 TRBJ1-6 . TRBV28 CASSQDRPDSPLHF TGTGCCAGCAGTCAGGACAGGCCAGATTCACCCCTCCACTTT
. TRBJ2-7 . TRBV9 CASSVGTNSYEQYF TGTGCCAGCAGCGTAGGGACTAACTCCTACGAGCAGTACTTC
. TRBJ2-1 . TRBV11-2 CASSSGMYNEQFF TGTGCCAGCAGCTCCGGGATGTACAATGAGCAGTTCTTC
. TRBJ2-7 . TRBV30 CAWSAGTPPYEQYF TGTGCCTGGAGTGCTGGGACACCCCCCTACGAGCAGTACTTC
. TRBJ2-3 . TRBV6-1 CASSLQKGSDTQYF TGTGCCAGCAGTCTCCAAAAGGGTAGTGATACGCAGTATTTT
. TRBJ2-7 . TRBV7-9 CASSLLQGVYEQYF TGTGCCAGCAGCTTATTGCAGGGAGTCTACGAGCAGTACTTC
TRBD1 TRBJ2-1 . TRBV11-3 CASSLGTGGSNEQFF TGTGCCAGCAGCTTAGGAACAGGGGGCTCGAATGAGCAGTTCTTC
. TRBJ2-2 . TRBV5-1 CASSLAGMGTGELFF TGCGCCAGCAGCTTGGCGGGGATGGGCACCGGGGAGCTGTTTTTT
. TRBJ2-2 . TRBV6-1 CASTPTERLPGELFF TGTGCCAGCACTCCGACGGAGCGTTTACCTGGGGAGCTGTTTTTT
TRBD1 TRBJ2-7 . TRBV7-2 CASSLESGTGNYEQYF TGTGCCAGCAGCTTAGAAAGTGGGACAGGGAACTACGAGCAGTACTTC
. TRBJ1-2 . TRBV4-3 CASSQQLQGAGYGYTF TGCGCCAGCAGCCAACAACTCCAGGGTGCGGGCTATGGCTACACCTTC
TRBD2 TRBJ2-1 . TRBV18 CASSTGTSFEQFF TGTGCCAGCTCGACCGGGACTAGCTTTGAGCAGTTCTTC
. TRBJ1-1 . TRBV5-6 CASSLEVAGRRNTEAFF TGTGCCAGCAGCTTGGAGGTTGCAGGGAGAAGAAACACTGAAGCTTTCTTT
. TRBJ1-6 . TRBV7-6 CASSLGSLSSYNSPLHF TGTGCCAGCAGCTTAGGGAGCCTAAGCTCCTATAATTCACCCCTCCACTTT
TRBD1 TRBJ2-3 . TRBV11-2 CASSTRLVTGASTDTQYF TGTGCCAGCAGCACTCGCCTCGTGACAGGGGCTAGCACAGATACGCAGTATTTT
TRBD2 TRBJ2-3 once TRBV2 CASSATMTSGITDTQYF TGTGCCAGCAGCGCAACAATGACTAGCGGAATCACAGATACGCAGTATTTT
. TRBJ1-6 . TRBV5-1 CASSSDGDNSPLHF TGCGCCAGCAGCAGCGACGGAGATAATTCACCCCTCCACTTT
. TRBJ2-6 . TRBV6-6 CASSYGAVTNVLTF TGTGCCAGCAGTTACGGGGCAGTCACCAACGTCCTGACTTTC
. TRBJ1-1 . TRBV19 CASSIEPRRTEAFF TGTGCCAGTAGTATAGAACCCCGGAGAACTGAAGCTTTCTTT
. TRBJ1-3 . TRBV7-9 CASSLDARSSGNTIYF TGTGCCAGCAGCTTAGACGCACGGAGCTCTGGAAACACCATATATTTT
. TRBJ2-2 . TRBV2 CASSLLGTGELFF TGTGCCAGCAGCCTTCTGGGCACCGGGGAGCTGTTTTTT
. TRBJ2-5 . TRBV27 CASSYSGVVETQYF TGTGCCAGCTCATATAGCGGAGTCGTGGAGACCCAGTACTTC
TRBD1 TRBJ1-6 . TRBV11-3 CASSSADRVFNSPLHF TGTGCCAGCAGCTCCGCCGACAGGGTATTTAATTCACCCCTCCACTTT
. TRBJ1-1 . TRBV10-3 CAISFKGGGTEAFF TGTGCCATCAGTTTCAAAGGGGGTGGAACTGAAGCTTTCTTT
TRBD1 TRBJ2-2 . TRBV25-1 CASRGTANTGELFF TGTGCCAGCAGGGGGACAGCGAACACCGGGGAGCTGTTTTTT
. TRBJ1-1 few TRBV5-1 CASSLGQVNTEAFF TGCGCCAGCAGCTTGGGACAGGTGAACACTGAAGCTTTCTTT
. TRBJ2-2 once TRBV6-5 CASSSDRDTGELFF TGTGCCAGCAGCTCAGACAGAGATACCGGGGAGCTGTTTTTT
. TRBJ2-7 . TRBV18 CASSPGAGDTYGQYF TGTGCCAGCTCACCAGGGGCCGGCGATACCTACGGGCAGTACTTC
. TRBJ2-5 . TRBV2 CASSEGRVGETQYF TGTGCCAGCAGTGAAGGCAGGGTCGGGGAGACCCAGTACTTC
. TRBJ1-1 few TRBV2 CASSESTMNTEAFF TGTGCCAGCAGTGAATCGACAATGAACACTGAAGCTTTCTTT
. TRBJ1-2 . TRBV19 CASVNRVGGYTF TGTGCCAGCGTAAACAGGGTAGGAGGCTACACCTTC
TRBD1 TRBJ2-7 . TRBV15 CATSPDRGLSYEQYF TGTGCCACCAGCCCGGACAGGGGGCTTTCCTACGAGCAGTACTTC
TRBD2 TRBJ2-1 . TRBV6-4 CASSDPGLAGEQYEQFF TGTGCCAGCAGTGACCCGGGACTAGCGGGAGAGCAGTATGAGCAGTTCTTC
. TRBJ1-2 . TRBV12-2 CASRFLRDGYYGYTF TGTGCAAGTCGCTTTCTACGGGACGGGTACTATGGCTACACCTTC
. TRBJ2-3 . TRBV2 CASSEGDRRYTQYF TGTGCCAGCAGTGAAGGGGACCGGCGGTATACGCAGTATTTT
. TRBJ1-2 few TRBV5-4 CASSSTRGNYGYTF TGTGCCAGCAGCTCCACCCGGGGGAACTATGGCTACACCTTC
. TRBJ2-3 . TRBV10-1 CASSRGADTQYF TGCGCCAGCAGTCGAGGGGCAGATACGCAGTATTTT